The 24 T cell receptor beta chains reported below all come from one sample, sequenced in a study of blood T cell repertoires in COVID-19. Generated by immunoSEQ multiplex PCR, the TCRdb table keeps only in-frame clones and is missing some. The table has about 250,000 clones, 60% to 75% seen once. Sequences were obtained from peripheral blood. Receptor source: a woman older than 75 with acute or convalescent COVID-19.

The V call is TRBV12-3 or TRBV12-4, the J call TRBJ1-5; D ambiguous. The CDR3 is 13 amino acids. V lost 7 bases to trimming and J lost 1 base, with 8 bases between them. This CDR3 is CASTRGSNQPQHF. CDR3 nucleotides: TGTGCCAGCACTCGAGGGAGCAATCAGCCCCAGCATTTT.

The chain couples TRBV6-1 to TRBJ1-5, with a tentative D call TRBD1 (6 bases). This CDR3 spans 15 amino acids. The germline CDR1 and CDR2 sequences are MNHNS and SASEGT. V lost 0 bases and J lost 7, with 13 bases in between. This CDR3 reads CASSEAITGTQPQHF. The CDR3 DNA reads TGTGCCAGCAGTGAAGCGATTACAGGGACGCAGCCCCAGCATTTT.

The chain has TRBV14 and TRBJ2-7; 7 bases map to TRBD1. CDR1 and CDR2 (germline): SGHDN, FVKESK. The CDR3 totals 15 residues. V dropped 3 bases and J dropped 4; count of bases not matched to a gene: 9. The chain's CDR3 is CASSQSGGTLYEQYF. The CDR3 DNA sequence: TGTGCCAGCAGCCAGTCAGGGGGTACTTTATACGAGCAGTACTTC.

The rearrangement links TRBV4-1 to TRBJ2-7; 9 bases agree with TRBD2. V dropped 4 bases and J dropped 0; count of bases not matched to a gene: 13. Germline lookup yields CDR1 MGHRA and CDR2 YSYEKL. The length of the CDR3 is 18 residues. The CDR3 coding sequence is TGCGCCAGCAGCCTAAGGGAGACTAGCGGCGCCACCTCCTACGAGCAGTACTTC. Its translation is CASSLRETSGATSYEQYF.

J is TRBJ2-1 and V is TRBV11-3, with a possible D match to TRBD2 (6 bases). The CDR3 runs 16 residues. Trimming stripped 2 bases from V and 2 bases from J, with 13 bases between. From germline, CDR1 is SGHNT and CDR2 YENEEA. CDR3 DNA: TGTGCCAGCAGCTTAAGGGCGGGCGGGACCTACAATGAGCAGTTCTTC. This translates into CASSLRAGGTYNEQFF.

This clone has just one count. The chain links TRBV5-1 to TRBJ1-1; 12 bases map to TRBD1. This CDR3 has 19 residues. V was pared by 4 bases and J by 0 bases, with 13 bases of the junction left unmatched. Germline CDR1 is SGHRS and CDR2 is YFSETQ. The chain's CDR3 is CASSLGPGQGANMNTEAFF. CDR3 in DNA: TGCGCCAGCAGCCTTGGACCGGGACAGGGGGCTAATATGAACACTGAAGCTTTCTTT.

V gene TRBV12-3 or TRBV12-4 combines with J gene TRBJ1-2; D not certain. Trimming took off 4 bases at V and 6 bases at J, with 6 bases between the two ends. The CDR3 consists of 11 residues. CDR3 sequence (DNA): TGTGCCAGCAGTTCCTCAGATGGCTACACCTTC. It encodes CASSSSDGYTF.

The chain's CDR3 is CASRRTGVGSPLHF. CDR3 coding DNA: TGTGCCAGCAGGAGGACAGGGGTTGGTTCACCCCTCCACTTT. The rearrangement links TRBV28 to TRBJ1-6; 9 bases are shared with TRBD1. Trimming removed 6 bases from V and 9 bases from J; junction bases left unmatched: 6. This CDR3 region has 14 residues. The germline V gene encodes CDR1 MDHEN and CDR2 SYDVKM.

The chain links TRBV6-2 or TRBV6-3 to TRBJ2-7; no reliable D call. CDR1 and CDR2 (germline): MNHEY, SVGEGT. The CDR3 runs to 11 residues. V gave up 4 bases and J gave up 2 bases, with 3 bases separating them. The CDR3 nucleotides are TGTGCCAGCAGTTCTCCCTACGAGCAGTACTTC. Its protein is CASSSPYEQYF.

Here the CDR3 DNA reads TGTGCCAGCAGTTTAAAGGCTAGCGGGTTTGGGTCCTACGAGCAGTACTTC. Residues: CASSLKASGFGSYEQYF. The genes are TRBV27 and TRBJ2-7, with 8 bases matching TRBD2. CDR1 MNHEY and CDR2 SMNVEV come from the germline V gene (reference sequence). CDR3 length equals 17 residues. With V trimmed by 2 bases and J by 1 base, 10 bases remained unmatched.

V usage is TRBV3-1 (or the pseudogene TRBV3-2) and J usage is TRBJ2-3; perhaps TRBD1 as D (6 bases). CDR3 length equals 14 residues. Between the trimmed V and J ends, which lost 4 bases and 3 bases, there was a span of 11 bases. Germline V gene lookup returns CDR1 LGHDT and CDR2 YNNKEL (reference sequence). Here the CDR3 reads CASSRRGGTDTQYF. DNA of the CDR3: TGTGCCAGCAGCCGCAGGGGCGGAACAGATACGCAGTATTTT.

The CDR3 DNA sequence: TGTGCCAGCAGCACTCGGGCAGGGGCGACCGGTGAAGCTTTCTTT. Its protein is CASSTRAGATGEAFF. The V and J genes are TRBV3-1 (or the pseudogene TRBV3-2) and TRBJ1-1, with TRBD1 as a possible D gene (6 bases). V dropped 5 bases and J dropped 7 bases, with 20 bases sitting between them. The CDR3 has 15 amino acids. CDR1 LGHDT and CDR2 YNNKEL come from the germline V gene (reference sequence).

This clone was recorded a few times. The chain uses TRBV7-9 and TRBJ1-2, with TRBD1 identical over 9 bases. CDR1 is SEHNR and CDR2 is FQNEAQ in the germline V gene (reference sequence). The CDR3 extends over 14 amino acids. V trimming: 4 bases; J trimming: 7 bases; junction bases outside the gene matches: 7. The CDR3 sequence is CASSSGQGYSGYTF. Written as DNA, the CDR3 is TGTGCCAGCAGCTCTGGACAGGGGTACTCTGGCTACACCTTC.

This clone was recorded a few times. The rearrangement uses TRBV5-6 and TRBJ1-3; D gene uncertain. CDR1 and CDR2 (germline): SGHDT, YYEEEE. Trimming left V 0 bases short and J 3 bases short, with 13 bases between. CDR3 length: 16 amino acids. CDR3 sequence reads: CASSLAGIGYGNTIYF. The DNA of the CDR3 is TGTGCCAGCAGCTTGGCCGGGATCGGTTATGGAAACACCATATATTTT.

Written as DNA, the CDR3 is TGTGCCAGCAGCTCCCCCAGGGGAGGGGGCTACACCTTC. This sequence encodes CASSSPRGGGYTF. V and J are TRBV11-2 and TRBJ1-2; perhaps TRBD1 as D (6 bases). CDR1 is SGHAT, CDR2 FQNNGV, per germline. The CDR3 extends over 13 amino acids. The V gene lost 4 bases and the J gene lost 8 bases, with 14 bases spanning the gap.

A single count supports this clone. The genes are TRBV23-1 and TRBJ2-5; 7 nucleotides align to TRBD1. TRBV23-1 is classed as an ORF, of uncertain function. The V segment lost 0 bases and the J segment 2 bases; nucleotides outside the gene matches: 9. There are 17 residues in the CDR3. In DNA form, the CDR3 reads TGCGCCAGCAGTCAATCTAGGGGGCCAGGGACACAAGAGACCCAGTACTTC. It translates to CASSQSRGPGTQETQYF.

The count of this clone is one. CDR3 protein: CASSRDAGSPLHF. The CDR3 DNA reads as TGTGCCAGCAGCAGGGACGCGGGGTCACCCCTCCACTTT. The chain carries TRBV5-5 and TRBJ1-6; possibly TRBD1 for D (5 bases). V was cut by 4 bases and J by 10 bases, with 12 bases left in between. This CDR3 is 13 amino acids long. The germline gives CDR1 SGHKS, CDR2 YYEKEE (reference sequence).

This clone appeared once. The chain recombines TRBV4-2 with TRBJ2-5; 7 bases map to TRBD1. CDR1 and CDR2 (germline): LGHNA, YNFKEQ. CDR3 length equals 16 residues. V shed 2 bases and J 4 bases; nucleotides not matched to a gene: 10. Here the CDR3 reads CASSQQAGGFGETQYF. CDR3 sequence (DNA): TGTGCCAGCAGCCAACAAGCAGGGGGTTTCGGAGAGACCCAGTACTTC.

The sample holds one count of this clone. V and J are TRBV6-5 and TRBJ2-5; 9 positions agree with TRBD1. CDR1 and CDR2 from the germline V gene are MNHEY and SVGAGI. The V and J ends lost 5 bases and 4 bases, in that order; junction bases with no gene match: 5. There are 14 residues in the CDR3. CDR3 in amino acids: CASSPTGGGETQYF. The CDR3 bases are TGTGCCAGCAGTCCCACAGGGGGCGGAGAGACCCAGTACTTC.

CDR3 nucleotides: TGTGCCAGCAGTTTCGGGGAAGGACTCACTGAAGCTTTCTTT. Translation gives CASSFGEGLTEAFF. The chain combines TRBV6-5 with TRBJ1-1; unclear D gene. The V gene's germline CDR1 is MNHEY and CDR2 SVGAGI. Trimming pared 4 bases from V and 4 bases from J, leaving 13 bases between. This CDR3 has 14 residues.

This rearrangement joins TRBV3-1 (or the pseudogene TRBV3-2) to TRBJ1-4; weak D call: TRBD1 (5 bases). The CDR3 contains 13 residues. Between the trimmed V and J ends, which lost 1 base and 6 bases, there was a span of 6 bases. Germline CDR1 and CDR2: LGHDT and YNNKEL (reference sequence). The CDR3 DNA sequence: TGTGCCAGCAGCCAAGCGGGGGATGAAAAACTGTTTTTT. Protein: CASSQAGDEKLFF.

The DNA for the CDR3 is TGTGCCAGTAGCCACAGGGGGCCGGCCAATCAGCCCCAGCATTTT. It yields the protein CASSHRGPANQPQHF. V is TRBV19 and J is TRBJ1-5; 9 bases align to TRBD1. This CDR3 spans 15 amino acids. Unmatched junction bases numbered 6, after V lost 6 bases and J lost 3 bases. Germline V lookup: CDR1 LNHDA, CDR2 SQIVND (reference sequence).

The gene calls are TRBV27 and TRBJ1-6, with D possibly TRBD1 on 6 matching bases. Germline V lookup: CDR1 MNHEY, CDR2 SMNVEV (reference sequence). CDR3 length: 15 residues. V lost 6 bases to trimming and J lost 5 bases, with 14 bases between them. The CDR3 DNA reads as TGTGCCAGCAGCCTAGACAGGATCGATAATTCACCCCTCCACTTT. This translates into CASSLDRIDNSPLHF.

This clone occurred once. The rearrangement joins TRBV7-8 to TRBJ1-1; D is ambiguous. V was pared by 3 bases and J by 0 bases, with 5 bases between. Germline CDR1 SGHVS, CDR2 FQNEAQ. The CDR3 is made up of 13 amino acids. CDR3 protein: CASSFGMNTEAFF. The CDR3 DNA reads TGTGCCAGCAGCTTCGGGATGAACACTGAAGCTTTCTTT.